This entry lists 25 T cell receptor beta chains sequenced from one sample in a study of cytomegalovirus exposure and HLA in healthy donors. Vbeta (60) and Jbeta (13) primers were used in the PCR. Sequenced by immunoSEQ multiplex PCR; TCRdb stores in-frame clones only, minus some. The sample holds under 170,000 clones, 50% to 75% seen once. Sequenced sample: PBMCs. The receptors were sampled from a woman in her sixties in good health and CMV-seropositive.

This chain connects TRBV2 to TRBJ1-1, with D possibly matching TRBD1 (5 bases). The CDR3 extends over 15 amino acids. Trimming left V 8 bases short and J 4 bases short, with 20 bases between. Germline CDR1 is SNHLY and CDR2 is FYNNEI. The CDR3 sequence is CASQREGMGGTEAFF. Here the CDR3 DNA reads TGTGCCAGCCAACGGGAAGGAATGGGGGGCACTGAAGCTTTCTTT.

The chain couples TRBV5-1 to TRBJ2-5; 12 bases align to TRBD2. Germline-derived CDR1 and CDR2 are SGHRS and YFSETQ. J gave up 5 bases and V 4 bases, and 3 bases lay outside the gene matches. The CDR3 runs 14 residues. CDR3 protein: CASSQGLAGETQYF. CDR3 in DNA: TGCGCCAGCAGCCAAGGACTAGCGGGGGAGACCCAGTACTTC.

The rearrangement uses TRBV20-1 and TRBJ2-7; D remains unclear. Germline-derived CDR1 and CDR2 are DFQATT and SNEGSKA (reference sequence). The CDR3 extends over 11 amino acids. CDR3 loop: CSGSRSYEQYF. CDR3 bases: TGCTCCGGGTCAAGGTCCTACGAGCAGTACTTC.

The chain couples TRBV5-6 to TRBJ2-7, with D uncertain. CDR1 is SGHDT, CDR2 YYEEEE, per germline. This CDR3 is 11 amino acids long. Trimming removed 2 bases from V and 5 bases from J, with 5 bases in between. CDR3 in amino acids: CASSFLHEQYF. CDR3 nucleotide sequence: TGTGCCAGCAGCTTTCTACACGAGCAGTACTTC.

This clone has just a few counts. This chain connects TRBV7-8 to TRBJ1-5; no definite D call. V was pared by 6 bases and J by 4 bases, with 10 bases between. Germline V gene sequence: CDR1 SGHVS, CDR2 FQNEAQ. This CDR3 is built from 13 residues. The CDR3 DNA is TGTGCCAGCAGGACCGGAGGGAATCAGCCCCAGCATTTT. This sequence encodes CASRTGGNQPQHF. Looking up the rest from reference TRBV7-8 and TRBJ1-5 gives the full variable domain: GAGVSQSPRYKVAKRGQDVALRCDPISGHVSLFWYQQALGQGPEFLTYFQNEAQLDKSGLPSDRFFAERPEGSVSTLKIQRTQQEDSAVYLCASRTGGNQPQHFGDGTRLSIL.

A remark on this clone: The junction departs from germline at one end; a sequencing error may be responsible. This chain joins TRBV12-5 and TRBJ2-1; 10 nucleotides match TRBD1. CDR1 and CDR2 from the germline V gene are LGHNT and FRNRAP. This CDR3 spans 17 amino acids. The CDR3 coding sequence is TGTGCTAGTGGTTTACGGACAGGGGGTAGCTCCTACAATGGGCAGTTCTTC. Its translation is CASGLRTGGSSYNGQFF.

The rearrangement links TRBV5-1 to TRBJ1-4, with 7 bases matching TRBD1. Germline lookup yields CDR1 SGHRS and CDR2 YFSETQ. V dropped 4 bases and J dropped 8; count of bases not matched to a gene: 8. The CDR3 runs to 14 residues. In DNA, the CDR3 is TGCGCCAGCAGCCAAGGACAGGCTCGCGAAAAACTGTTTTTT. Its protein product is CASSQGQAREKLFF.

This clone has just a few counts. The rearrangement joins TRBV4-1 to TRBJ2-7; 8 nucleotides match TRBD1. Germline loops: CDR1 MGHRA, CDR2 YSYEKL. The CDR3 is made up of 14 amino acids. V was pared by 5 bases and J by 2 bases, with 5 bases of the junction left unmatched. The chain's CDR3 is CASSFGQGPYEQYF. CDR3 in DNA: TGCGCCAGCAGCTTCGGACAGGGTCCCTACGAGCAGTACTTC.

The chain combines TRBV7-9 with TRBJ2-7, with D unresolved. The V gene's germline CDR1 is SEHNR and CDR2 FQNEAQ (reference sequence). Trimming stripped 0 bases from V and 2 bases from J, with 5 bases between. There are 13 residues in the CDR3. The CDR3 DNA reads TGTGCCAGCAGCTTAGCTGGAGCCTACGAGCAGTACTTC. The encoded protein is CASSLAGAYEQYF.

This clone came up once. The chain recombines TRBV15 with TRBJ1-1, with D uncertain. V shed 7 bases and J shed 4 bases, with 10 bases lying between them. The CDR3 loop spans 12 amino acids. CDR1 and CDR2 (germline): LNHNV, YYDKDF (reference sequence). CDR3 region: CATKEYGTEAFF. The CDR3 coding sequence is TGTGCCACCAAGGAGTATGGCACTGAAGCTTTCTTT. Together with reference TRBV15 and TRBJ1-1, the CDR3 gives the full variable domain: DAMVIQNPRYQVTQFGKPVTLSCSQTLNHNVMYWYQQKSSQAPKLLFHYYDKDFNNEADTPDNFQSRRPNTSFCFLDIRSPGLGDTAMYLCATKEYGTEAFFGQGTRLTVV.

This clone was observed a single time. The gene calls are TRBV19 and TRBJ1-1; 7 positions match TRBD1. The CDR3 is made up of 15 amino acids. The V gene's germline CDR1 is LNHDA and CDR2 SQIVND (reference sequence). V lost 6 bases to trimming and J lost 1 base; unmatched junction nucleotides: 8. The DNA for the CDR3 is TGTGCCAGTAGCGGGACAGCGTCGGGGAACACTGAAGCTTTCTTT. Protein product: CASSGTASGNTEAFF.

The chain uses TRBV7-9 and TRBJ2-5, with a weak D call TRBD1 (6 bases). Germline V gene sequence: CDR1 SEHNR, CDR2 FQNEAQ (reference sequence). The CDR3 spans 13 residues. The V end was cut by 8 bases, the J end by 2 bases, with 12 bases between. CDR3 DNA sequence: TGTGCCAGCCGCCCGGACAGACAAGAGACCCAGTACTTC. This sequence encodes CASRPDRQETQYF. Together with reference TRBV7-9 and TRBJ2-5, the CDR3 gives the full variable domain: DTGVSQNPRHKITKRGQNVTFRCDPISEHNRLYWYRQTLGQGPEFLTYFQNEAQLEKSRLLSDRFSAERPKGSFSTLEIQRTEQGDSAMYLCASRPDRQETQYFGPGTRLLVL.

This clone was detected a few times. The rearrangement joins TRBV9 to TRBJ2-1; D is uncertain. There are 13 residues in the CDR3. Trimming stripped 3 bases from V and 4 bases from J, with 8 bases between. CDR1 SGDLS and CDR2 YYNGEE come from the germline V gene. CDR3: CASSATTYNEQFF. DNA of the CDR3: TGTGCCAGCAGCGCCACTACTTACAATGAGCAGTTCTTC.

The chain has TRBV5-6 and TRBJ2-1, with TRBD1 matching 9 bases. This CDR3 has 15 residues. The V gene end was trimmed by 4 bases and the J gene end by 8 bases; junction bases not matched to a gene: 10. CDR1 is SGHDT and CDR2 is YYEEEE in the germline V gene. This CDR3 reads CASSPVQGAVDEQFF. CDR3 DNA sequence: TGTGCCAGCAGCCCCGTACAGGGGGCTGTAGATGAGCAGTTCTTC.

As DNA, the CDR3 is TGTGCCAGCAGCCAGCGGGGGGGCGACCGGGAGCTGTTTTTT. Translated, it gives CASSQRGGDRELFF. V is TRBV5-4 and J is TRBJ2-2, with TRBD2 matching 10 bases. V dropped 4 bases and J dropped 9; count of bases not matched to a gene: 6. Germline CDR1 and CDR2: SGHNT and YYREEE (reference sequence). The CDR3 covers 14 residues. Together with reference TRBV5-4 and TRBJ2-2, the CDR3 gives the full variable domain: ETGVTQSPTHLIKTRGQQVTLRCSSQSGHNTVSWYQQALGQGPQFIFQYYREEENGRGNFPPRFSGLQFPNYSSELNVNALELDDSALYLCASSQRGGDRELFFGEGSRLTVL.

The chain couples TRBV14 to TRBJ2-3; no clear D. This CDR3 comprises 16 residues. Germline CDR1 reads SGHDN; CDR2 reads FVKESK. V dropped 4 bases and J dropped 0 bases, with 14 bases sitting between them. CDR3 loop: CASSPLARASTDTQYF. CDR3 nucleotide sequence: TGTGCCAGCAGCCCACTTGCTCGTGCTAGCACAGATACGCAGTATTTT.

This chain joins TRBV5-1 and TRBJ1-4, with D perhaps matching TRBD1 (6 bases). Germline V gene lookup returns CDR1 SGHRS and CDR2 YFSETQ. V lost 4 bases and J 4 bases, leaving 11 bases between the germline ends. The CDR3 totals 14 residues. The CDR3 DNA reads as TGCGCCAGCAGCAAGGAACAGGGTAATGAAAAACTGTTTTTT. Its protein product is CASSKEQGNEKLFF. The full variable domain, in which reference TRBV5-1 and TRBJ1-4 provide the parts outside the CDR3, is KAGVTQTPRYLIKTRGQQVTLSCSPISGHRSVSWYQQTPGQGLQFLFEYFSETQRNKGNFPGRFSGRQFSNSRSEMNVSTLELGDSALYLCASSKEQGNEKLFFGSGTQLSVL.

The chain is built from TRBV7-2 and TRBJ2-5; 9 bases agree with TRBD2. The DNA end favors TRBJ2-7, so the J call may be wrong. CDR1 is SGHTA, CDR2 FQGNSA, per germline. This CDR3 is built from 17 residues. CDR3 nucleotide sequence: TGTGCCAGCAGCTTAGAGGTACTAGCGGGCGCTACCTACGAGCAGTACTTC. Translation gives CASSLEVLAGATYEQYF.

This chain uses TRBV5-1 with TRBJ1-2, with 7 bases identical to TRBD1. The CDR3 covers 13 residues. V lost 0 bases, J lost 6 bases, and 2 bases stayed unmatched. Per germline, CDR1 SGHRS and CDR2 YFSETQ. CDR3: CASSLGDRDGYTF. The CDR3 bases are TGCGCCAGCAGCTTGGGAGACAGGGATGGCTACACCTTC.

This sequence joins TRBV2 and TRBJ2-7, with TRBD2 matching over 8 bases. The CDR3 runs to 12 residues. The V segment lost 6 bases and the J segment 4 bases; nucleotides outside the gene matches: 2. Germline-derived CDR1 and CDR2 are SNHLY and FYNNEI. The CDR3: CASRGLDYEQYF. The CDR3 DNA follows: TGTGCCAGCAGGGGACTAGATTACGAGCAGTACTTC.

CDR3 protein: CSVEDLTVYGYTF. The CDR3 DNA reads TGCAGCGTTGAAGATTTGACAGTATATGGCTACACCTTC. The chain carries TRBV29-1 and TRBJ1-2; perhaps TRBD1 as D (5 bases). The CDR3 consists of 13 residues. Deletions cut 0 bases from V and 5 bases from J, with 10 bases between. The germline gives CDR1 SQVTM, CDR2 ANQGSEA.

This sequence joins TRBV5-1 and TRBJ2-5, with a tentative D call TRBD2 (6 bases). V lost 4 bases to trimming and J lost 1 base, with 17 bases between them. The CDR3 is 16 amino acids. Germline V gives CDR1 SGHRS, CDR2 YFSETQ. Written as DNA, the CDR3 is TGCGCCAGCAGCGAGGGCGGGGCCGGGGGCCAAGAGACCCAGTACTTC. Translating gives CASSEGGAGGQETQYF.

This chain connects TRBV19 to TRBJ1-2, with unresolved D. Germline CDR1 LNHDA, CDR2 SQIVND (reference sequence). This CDR3 has 13 residues. CDR3 DNA: TGTGCTAGCTCAGTGACGACTAACTATGGCTACACCTTC. Its translation: CASSVTTNYGYTF.

The chain is built from TRBV28 and TRBJ2-3, with 8 bases lining up with TRBD1. CDR1 MDHEN and CDR2 SYDVKM come from the germline V gene. The CDR3 totals 15 residues. V lost 1 base and J lost 4; bases outside the gene matches: 4. CDR3 DNA sequence: TGTGCCAGCAGTTTATTTGGACAGGGCGCAGATACGCAGTATTTT. It is translated as CASSLFGQGADTQYF.

The chain carries TRBV5-4 and TRBJ1-2; maybe TRBD1 (5 bases). The V end was cut by 2 bases, the J end by 2 bases, with 13 bases between. The CDR3 spans 15 residues. Germline V CDR1 and CDR2: SGHNT, YYREEE (reference sequence). Here the CDR3 reads CASSFDPGQNYGYTF. The CDR3 DNA reads as TGTGCCAGCAGCTTTGACCCAGGACAAAACTATGGCTACACCTTC.